The 15 T cell receptor beta chains presented below share a single source sample, sequenced in a study of regulatory T cells in long-lasting Graves disease. The sample's time point: persistent/refractory GD, antithyroid drugs over 5 years with positive TRAb. From PBMCs, RNA was extracted and then used to make the TCR library. For TCR beta, libraries came from iRepertoire HTBI primers and Arm-PCR of CDR3 regions. TCRdb reprocessed the multiplex PCR reads via MiXCR and lists one record per CDR3 protein. The repertoire holds around 500,000 distinct CDR3 sequences, with about a fifth as singletons. This specimen consisted of peripheral blood mononuclear cells (PBMCs), obtained when the disease was refractory, from a patient treated with antithyroid drugs. The source is a female donor with Graves disease.

This clonotype was found a few times. This chain uses TRBV6-4 with TRBJ1-2; 8 nucleotides align to TRBD1. The germline CDR1 and CDR2 sequences are MRHNA and SNTAGT. J was trimmed by 4 bases and V by 8 bases; bases with no gene match: 15. The CDR3 sequence is 16 residues long. CDR3 bases: TGTGCCAGCCAACCCAGGCAGGGGGCTATTGGCTATGGCTACACCTTC. Protein sequence: CASQPRQGAIGYGYTF.

This clonotype was counted ten times or more. The chain links TRBV18 to TRBJ1-1; D uncertain. The germline CDR1 and CDR2 sequences are KGHSH and LQKENI. The V and J ends lost 2 bases and 2 bases respectively, with 12 bases between them. This CDR3 region has 15 residues. The CDR3 loop is CASSPKTTSNTEAFF. In nucleotides, the CDR3 is TGTGCCAGCTCACCAAAGACAACTTCAAACACTGAAGCTTTCTTT.

V and J are TRBV20-1 and TRBJ2-2; a weak D match, TRBD2 (5 bases). CDR3 length: 13 residues. In germline, CDR1 is DFQATT, CDR2 SNEGSKA (reference sequence). V lost 3 bases to trimming and J lost 1 base, with 6 bases between them. CDR3 residues: CSASRGNTGELFF. As DNA, the CDR3 is TGCAGTGCTAGTCGGGGGAACACCGGGGAGCTGTTTTTT.

This clonotype showed up many times. The rearrangement joins TRBV20-1 to TRBJ2-7; D perhaps matches TRBD2 (5 bases). There are 12 residues in the CDR3. CDR1 and CDR2 from the germline V gene are DFQATT and SNEGSKA (reference sequence). V lost 6 bases, J lost 3 bases, and 12 bases lay in between. This CDR3 reads CSAALLDYEQYF. Written as DNA, the CDR3 is TGCAGTGCCGCCTTACTAGACTACGAGCAGTACTTC.

In regard to this clonotype: This may be a read error: a much more frequent sequence differs by one nucleotide. This sequence joins TRBV6-1 and TRBJ1-1; the D is unclear. Germline CDR1 is MNHNS and CDR2 is SASEGT. The CDR3 runs 15 residues. The CDR3 protein is CASDPGLRYNTKAFF. The CDR3 DNA is TGTGCCAGCGACCCGGGCCTACGGTACAACACTAAAGCTTTCTTT.

This clonotype has ten or more counts. For the CDR3, the DNA is TGTGCCAGCAGTTTAATTCAGGGCAGCGGTGGCTACACCTTC. Translating it yields CASSLIQGSGGYTF. The V gene is TRBV12-3 or TRBV12-4, the J gene TRBJ1-2; D is perhaps TRBD1 (5 bases). This CDR3 is 14 amino acids long. Trimming pared 2 bases from V and 7 bases from J, leaving 14 bases between.

This clonotype occurred many times. The chain employs TRBV6-5 and TRBJ2-7; either TRBD1 or TRBD2 may fit D (6 bases each). The CDR3 loop spans 15 amino acids. V dropped 1 base and J dropped 5 bases, with 15 bases sitting between them. CDR1 and CDR2 (germline): MNHEY, SVGAGI. The CDR3, as DNA: TGTGCCAGCAGTTACTGGCGGGACATCCTCCACGAGCAGTACTTC. This translates into CASSYWRDILHEQYF.

This clonotype was seen a handful of times. CDR3 sequence reads: CASSLGAGVGELFF. CDR3 coding DNA: TGTGCCAGCAGCTTGGGGGCGGGAGTCGGGGAGCTGTTTTTT. This chain joins TRBV5-6 and TRBJ2-2; 7 positions agree with TRBD2. This CDR3 region has 14 residues. V lost 0 bases and J lost 7; bases outside the gene matches: 3. Germline values: CDR1 SGHDT, CDR2 YYEEEE.

This clonotype was counted at least ten times. This rearrangement joins TRBV28 to TRBJ1-1; D unresolved. The CDR3 has 14 residues. Between the trimmed V and J ends, which lost 5 bases and 4 bases, there was a span of 14 bases. CDR1 is MDHEN, CDR2 SYDVKM, per germline. The CDR3 loop is CASSPHGRFTEAFF. As DNA, the CDR3 is TGTGCCAGCAGTCCCCACGGACGGTTCACTGAAGCTTTCTTT.

This clonotype was observed many times. The CDR3: CASSLGTESPLHF. CDR3 nucleotides: TGTGCCAGCAGTTTGGGGACAGAATCACCCCTCCACTTT. This chain uses TRBV11-2 with TRBJ1-6; 7 bases agree with TRBD1. The length of the CDR3 is 13 residues. With V trimmed by 6 bases and J by 10 bases, 6 bases remained unmatched. Germline CDR1 reads SGHAT; CDR2 reads FQNNGV.

At least ten counts were recorded for this clonotype. The rearrangement joins TRBV12-5 to TRBJ2-5; the D gene is possibly TRBD2 (5 bases). CDR1 is LGHNT and CDR2 is FRNRAP in the germline V gene. This CDR3 is built from 13 residues. The V and J ends lost 7 bases and 5 bases respectively, with 14 bases between them. The CDR3 DNA is TGTGCTAGTGCTAGGACTCCCCCGGAGACCCAGTACTTC. Translation: CASARTPPETQYF.

The chain combines TRBV12-3 or TRBV12-4 with TRBJ2-1, with D possibly matching TRBD2 (7 bases). Trimming shortened V by 7 bases and J by 0 bases, and 16 bases separated the two germline ends. The CDR3 has 16 residues. Here the CDR3 DNA reads TGTGCCAGCAACAAGGTAGGGGGGGACTCCTACAATGAGCAGTTCTTC. Encoded protein: CASNKVGGDSYNEQFF.

The chain is built from TRBV20-1 and TRBJ2-7; either TRBD1 or TRBD2 may fit D (5 bases each). The germline V gene encodes CDR1 DFQATT and CDR2 SNEGSKA (reference sequence). V dropped 0 bases and J dropped 3 bases, with 18 bases sitting between them. The CDR3 covers 16 residues. CDR3 amino acids: CSARDGASPNIYEQYF. The DNA for the CDR3 is TGCAGTGCTAGAGATGGGGCTAGCCCAAATATCTACGAGCAGTACTTC.

This clonotype was seen a single time. The chain couples TRBV28 to TRBJ2-3; D might be TRBD1 (5 bases). The V gene's germline CDR1 is MDHEN and CDR2 SYDVKM. Trimming took 5 bases from V and 6 from J, leaving 18 bases between them. The CDR3 runs 15 residues. The CDR3: CASSPTRQGTDTQYF. DNA for the CDR3: TGTGCCAGCAGTCCCACCCGGCAGGGAACTGATACGCAGTATTTT.

In this sample, this clonotype turned up a few times. This rearrangement joins TRBV20-1 to TRBJ2-7, with 10 bases that match TRBD2. J was trimmed by 4 bases and V by 0 bases; bases with no gene match: 6. Germline CDR1 is DFQATT and CDR2 is SNEGSKA (reference sequence). This CDR3 comprises 15 residues. The CDR3 nucleotides read TGCAGTGCTAGAGATGTCGCTAGCGGGAGTTACGAGCAGTACTTC. This encodes CSARDVASGSYEQYF.